The clone carrying this TCR beta chain was seen just once. This entry belongs to a study of PD-1 blockade in mismatch repair-deficient tumors. The data were produced by immunoSEQ multiplex PCR, yet TCRdb's version contains in-frame clones alone and is incomplete. The sample carries 100,000 to 150,000 clones, around 86% recorded once. The germline gives CDR1 SGHVS, CDR2 FNYEAQ. CDR3 size: 18 residues. V gave up 1 base and J gave up 3 bases; unmatched junction bases: 10. PCR or immunohistochemistry showed mismatch repair deficiency in every enrolled patient. The sequencing used peripheral blood, collected 44 weeks after starting pembrolizumab. V usage is TRBV7-6 and J usage is TRBJ2-3, with TRBD2 identical over 10 bases. The sequence was obtained from an adult with mismatch repair-deficient cancer. The CDR3 sequence is CASSLVPAGGPRTDTQYF. In DNA, the CDR3 is TGTGCCAGCAGCTTAGTGCCAGCGGGAGGGCCCAGGACAGATACGCAGTATTTT.